The 18 T cell receptor beta chains listed next were all sequenced from one sample in a study of cytomegalovirus exposure and HLA in healthy donors. The PCR had 60 Vbeta and 13 Jbeta primers. Data came from immunoSEQ multiplex PCR; TCRdb stores just in-frame clones and leaves some out. The sample carries 95,000 to 110,000 clones, approximately 73% recorded once. Sequenced material: PBMCs. The receptors were sampled from a man between 25 and 39 years old in good health and CMV-seronegative.

The chain links TRBV19 to TRBJ1-5; D is unresolved. Germline V gene sequence: CDR1 LNHDA, CDR2 SQIVND (reference sequence). V lost 5 bases, J lost 0 bases, and 8 bases lay in between. The CDR3 is 14 residues long. CDR3 in DNA: TGTGCCAGTAGTTTGTCAGGTAGCAATCAGCCCCAGCATTTT. Protein product: CASSLSGSNQPQHF.

This clone was seen only a few times. This chain uses TRBV2 with TRBJ1-4; no firm D call. Germline V CDR1 and CDR2: SNHLY, FYNNEI. V lost 6 bases and J 12 bases, leaving 8 bases between the germline ends. The CDR3 contains 10 residues. CDR3 in amino acids: CASREGELFF. The CDR3 DNA sequence: TGTGCCAGCAGAGAGGGCGAACTGTTTTTT.

The V call is TRBV10-3, the J call TRBJ1-4; D ambiguous. CDR1 and CDR2 (germline): ENHRY, SYGVKD. V was clipped by 5 bases and J by 5 bases, with 3 bases between them. The CDR3 contains 11 residues. CDR3 coding DNA: TGTGCCATCAGTTCGAATGAAAAACTGTTTTTT. Translated, it gives CAISSNEKLFF.

This chain links TRBV10-3 with TRBJ2-1, with D possibly TRBD2 on 6 matching bases. CDR3 size: 16 residues. V was clipped by 0 bases and J by 5 bases, with 14 bases between them. Germline CDR1 reads ENHRY; CDR2 reads SYGVKD. CDR3 bases: TGTGCCATCAGTGAGTCGAAGTTGGAGGGCAACAATGAGCAGTTCTTC. Amino acids: CAISESKLEGNNEQFF.

The table lists this clone with a count of one. CDR3 nucleotide sequence: TGCGCCAGCACAGCAGGGAAAGTTGAAGCTTTCTTT. The encoded protein is CASTAGKVEAFF. The J gene is TRBJ1-1, the V gene TRBV10-2; possibly TRBD1 for D (5 bases). Germline loops: CDR1 WSHSY, CDR2 SAAADI. Deletions cut 7 bases from V and 7 bases from J, with 13 bases between. The CDR3 is 12 residues long.

The V gene is TRBV7-8, the J gene TRBJ2-7; TRBD2 matches 7 bases. The CDR3 has 15 residues. With V trimmed by 2 bases and J by 1 base, 5 bases remained unmatched. Germline assignment: CDR1 SGHVS and CDR2 FQNEAQ. In DNA form, the CDR3 reads TGTGCCAGCAGCTTATGGGCTAGCGGTTCCTACGAGCAGTACTTC. Translating gives CASSLWASGSYEQYF.

This clone was counted a few times. V is TRBV27 and J is TRBJ2-1; weak D call: TRBD1 (7 bases). The V end lost 7 bases, the J end lost 10 bases, and 17 bases lay between the germline ends. CDR3 length: 13 amino acids. Germline assignment: CDR1 MNHEY and CDR2 SMNVEV (reference sequence). The CDR3 here is CASIQTGRREQFF. CDR3 nucleotide sequence: TGTGCCAGCATTCAGACAGGGAGGCGGGAGCAGTTCTTC.

The rearrangement uses TRBV15 and TRBJ2-3; TRBD1 agrees at 10 bases. Germline CDR1 LNHNV, CDR2 YYDKDF (reference sequence). The junction had 3 bases not matched to a gene; V was cut back by 0 bases and J by 3 bases. The CDR3 is made up of 16 amino acids. The CDR3 DNA sequence: TGTGCCACCAGCAGAGATAGGGGACAGGGGACAGATACGCAGTATTTT. It codes for CATSRDRGQGTDTQYF. The full variable domain, completed using reference TRBV15 and TRBJ2-3, is DAMVIQNPRYQVTQFGKPVTLSCSQTLNHNVMYWYQQKSSQAPKLLFHYYDKDFNNEADTPDNFQSRRPNTSFCFLDIRSPGLGDTAMYLCATSRDRGQGTDTQYFGPGTRLTVL.

This rearrangement joins TRBV5-1 to TRBJ2-5; 8 bases agree with TRBD1. Germline CDR1 is SGHRS and CDR2 is YFSETQ. V shed 3 bases and J 5 bases; nucleotides not matched to a gene: 9. The CDR3 loop spans 15 amino acids. In DNA, the CDR3 is TGCGCCAGCAGCTCCCGTCCAGGGGGCATGGAGACCCAGTACTTC. It encodes CASSSRPGGMETQYF. Supplemented by reference TRBV5-1 and TRBJ2-5, the full variable domain reads KAGVTQTPRYLIKTRGQQVTLSCSPISGHRSVSWYQQTPGQGLQFLFEYFSETQRNKGNFPGRFSGRQFSNSRSEMNVSTLELGDSALYLCASSSRPGGMETQYFGPGTRLLVL.

The chain combines TRBV19 with TRBJ2-7, with 7 positions matching TRBD1. After removal of 4 bases from V and 6 bases from J, the junction contained 3 bases not matched to a gene. Germline CDR1 and CDR2: LNHDA and SQIVND (reference sequence). The CDR3 is 12 amino acids. CDR3 DNA sequence: TGTGCCAGTAGTAAACCAGGGGGCGAGCAGTACTTC. Protein: CASSKPGGEQYF.

V is TRBV7-2 and J is TRBJ1-1; 7 bases fit TRBD1. The V gene end was trimmed by 5 bases and the J gene end by 11 bases; junction bases not matched to a gene: 8. This CDR3 contains 12 residues. Germline V gene sequence: CDR1 SGHTA, CDR2 FQGNSA. Here the CDR3 DNA reads TGTGCCAGCAGCGTAGGGGGCGCGTATGCTTTCTTT. Translation gives CASSVGGAYAFF.

This rearrangement joins TRBV19 to TRBJ2-5; unclear D gene. V lost 5 bases, J lost 4 bases, and 8 bases lay in between. Germline lookup yields CDR1 LNHDA and CDR2 SQIVND (reference sequence). The CDR3 extends over 12 amino acids. DNA for the CDR3: TGTGCCAGTAGTCGGGTAGGAGAGACCCAGTACTTC. Amino acid sequence: CASSRVGETQYF.

This chain links TRBV4-1 with TRBJ2-4, with 7 nucleotides matching TRBD1. V gave up 3 bases and J gave up 0 bases; unmatched junction bases: 5. The CDR3 is 16 residues long. Germline V lookup: CDR1 MGHRA, CDR2 YSYEKL. DNA for the CDR3: TGCGCCAGCAGCCAGGGACAGCTACTAGCCAAAAACATTCAGTACTTC. This gives the protein CASSQGQLLAKNIQYF.

The chain recombines TRBV5-1 with TRBJ2-1; TRBD2 matches at 9 bases. Trimming cost V 0 bases and J 8 bases; bases outside gene matches: 6. Germline CDR1 and CDR2: SGHRS and YFSETQ. The CDR3 runs 15 residues. The CDR3 reads CASSLGGRAEDEQFF. The DNA for the CDR3 is TGCGCCAGCAGCTTGGGCGGGAGGGCCGAGGATGAGCAGTTCTTC.

V gene TRBV5-8 combines with J gene TRBJ2-1; 8 bases line up with TRBD2. The V gene end was trimmed by 4 bases and the J gene end by 3 bases; junction bases not matched to a gene: 9. The germline gives CDR1 SGHTS, CDR2 YDEGEE. This CDR3 is built from 16 residues. The CDR3 DNA sequence: TGTGCCAGCAGCCCCGGCGGACTAGCTTTCTACAATGAGCAGTTCTTC. Translating gives CASSPGGLAFYNEQFF.

The chain carries TRBV6-5 and TRBJ2-2; TRBD1 agrees at 9 bases. The CDR3 consists of 14 residues. The trim removed 5 bases at V and 3 bases at J, leaving 1 base unmatched. Germline lookup yields CDR1 MNHEY and CDR2 SVGAGI. The CDR3 here is CASSGQGYTGELFF. Written as DNA, the CDR3 is TGTGCCAGCAGTGGACAGGGGTACACCGGGGAGCTGTTTTTT.

In its sample, this clone was seen a few times. The chain is built from TRBV5-1 and TRBJ1-3; D remains unclear. V lost 4 bases to trimming and J lost 0 bases, with 14 bases between them. The CDR3 loop spans 16 amino acids. CDR1 is SGHRS and CDR2 is YFSETQ in the germline V gene. The CDR3 nucleotides are TGCGCCAGCAGCCCGTCCCGGGGTGGCTCTGGAAACACCATATATTTT. As protein: CASSPSRGGSGNTIYF.

The V gene is TRBV5-4, the J gene TRBJ2-3, with TRBD2 identical over 9 bases. Germline V lookup: CDR1 SGHNT, CDR2 YYREEE (reference sequence). After removal of 3 bases from V and 10 bases from J, the junction contained 12 bases not matched to a gene. CDR3 length: 15 residues. The CDR3 here is CASSSGLRGGNSQYF. The CDR3 bases are TGTGCCAGCAGCTCTGGACTGCGGGGGGGCAATTCGCAGTATTTT. Drawing the rest from reference TRBV5-4 and TRBJ2-3, the complete variable domain is ETGVTQSPTHLIKTRGQQVTLRCSSQSGHNTVSWYQQALGQGPQFIFQYYREEENGRGNFPPRFSGLQFPNYSSELNVNALELDDSALYLCASSSGLRGGNSQYFGPGTRLTVL.